This is a list of T cell receptor beta chains from one sample in a study of molecular identifiers for immune sequencing clone quantification. A single record per CDR3 protein comes from TCRdb applying MiXCR to the PCR reads. Of about 640,000 distinct CDR3 sequences listed, just under 20% were seen once; the top ten hold 0.75% to 0.95%. Sequencing was carried out using naive CD8+ T cells from blood, with Jurkat cell RNA spiked in. These receptors all stem from a human donor in good health. Some libraries in this study had Jurkat cell RNA spiked in. The conserved cysteine and the conserved F or W are not part of the CDR3 here. The order of the fields is J gene, V gene, clone size, CDR3 protein. A row's size may be missing; if present it is once, few, many or a size class.

TRBJ1-3	TRBV5-6	few	ASSSPAGGNTIY
TRBJ2-1	TRBV4-1	.	ASSHSPTSGGGTYNEQF
TRBJ2-2	TRBV6-6	.	ASSNDLNTGELF
TRBJ2-7	TRBV28	many	ASSFKGRLDYEQY
TRBJ2-1	TRBV7-9	many	ASSLVVRVDRFYNEQF
TRBJ2-7	TRBV2	few	ASRTGGSYEQY
TRBJ2-2	TRBV19	many	ASSPHRGWSTGELF
TRBJ1-2	TRBV6-6	.	ASSYSGGGNGYT
TRBJ1-5	TRBV13	.	ASSNPTTRQGCNQPQH
TRBJ1-4	TRBV7-9	many	ASSPSRGTGNEKLF
TRBJ2-2	TRBV19	few	ASNRWAENTGELF
TRBJ1-1	TRBV20-1	many	SVPGGAAFGQNTEAF
TRBJ2-5	TRBV20-1	many	SASGQGGYQETQY
TRBJ2-7	TRBV7-9	.	SSGHTGEVDGEQY
TRBJ1-1	TRBV19	few	ASSHSGDTEAF
TRBJ2-7	TRBV7-9	many	ASSSLAREPYEQY
TRBJ1-1	TRBV7-9	.	ASSLGRGLITEAF
TRBJ2-2	TRBV7-2	few	ASSETGYTGELF
TRBJ1-3	TRBV5-6	many	ASSLGLGAGNTIY
TRBJ2-7	TRBV27	.	ASSLNSADEQH
TRBJ1-1	TRBV6-2/TRBV6-3	many	ASTVSGWAEAF
TRBJ2-7	TRBV11-2	.	ASSHLMGATYEQY
TRBJ2-1	TRBV4-3	few	ASSQEIFSYNEQF
TRBJ2-2	TRBV27	.	ASTLSAGELF
TRBJ2-1	TRBV11-2	few	ASSLLVDPIEQF
TRBJ1-1	TRBV29-1	many	SVQETRGTEAF
TRBJ2-7	TRBV27	.	ASSLGNFYEQY
TRBJ2-3	TRBV4-3	many	ASSQAVAGMADTQY
TRBJ2-7	TRBV28	many	ATGRPGQSSYEQY
TRBJ1-5	TRBV5-4	many	ASSLAGEGDQPQH
TRBJ2-5	TRBV5-6	.	ASSWGQTIQETQY
TRBJ1-5	TRBV5-5	many	ASSFYREDRQPQH
TRBJ2-1	TRBV11-2	many	ASSHPGAGVHEQF
TRBJ1-3	TRBV7-9	few	ASRPALTDSGNTIY
TRBJ1-2	TRBV12-3/TRBV12-4	few	ASSLMGGGNGYT
TRBJ1-2	TRBV4-1	many	ASSPGQDTGYGYT
TRBJ1-2	TRBV7-6	.	ASSLEGWTTLGYT
TRBJ2-7	TRBV5-1	many	ASTRTGAYEQY
TRBJ2-4	TRBV6-5	many	ASSPGVGQY
TRBJ2-2	TRBV12-3/TRBV12-4	many	ASSIGFGSTTSEGRDTGELF
TRBJ1-2	TRBV7-6	many	ASSQGTPANYGYT
TRBJ2-5	TRBV14	many	ASSRLAQETQY
TRBJ2-3	TRBV9	few	ASSSGRWPPMAQY
TRBJ2-7	TRBV4-3	few	ASSPTRAGKGEQY
TRBJ2-1	TRBV24-1	many	ATSDWTSGHNEQF
TRBJ2-1	TRBV7-9	.	ASSLGPGQGVSRYNEQF
TRBJ2-1	TRBV28	.	ASSSGTVYNGQF
TRBJ1-4	TRBV6-5	.	ASSYSIQGINEKLF
TRBJ2-7	TRBV4-1	many	ASSQRGLAGYEQY
TRBJ1-2	TRBV28	.	ASSSVGTGLLYGYT
TRBJ2-7	TRBV12-3/TRBV12-4	few	ASTLTGVYEQY
TRBJ2-2	TRBV4-3	many	ASSRQGRMTTGELF
TRBJ2-2	TRBV19	.	ANTYGTSGRTNTGELF
TRBJ2-2	TRBV7-3	few	ASSATPSATGELF
TRBJ1-5	TRBV12-3/TRBV12-4	few	ASRAQGDQPQH
TRBJ2-1	TRBV5-4	.	ASSPGTANNEQF
TRBJ2-1	TRBV4-3	few	ASSQDLQAPLLNEQF
TRBJ1-1	TRBV15	many	ATSRVTPEDTEAF
TRBJ1-3	TRBV20-1	few	SARLVSGAASGNTIY
TRBJ1-3	TRBV19	few	ASSISGGSSGNTIY